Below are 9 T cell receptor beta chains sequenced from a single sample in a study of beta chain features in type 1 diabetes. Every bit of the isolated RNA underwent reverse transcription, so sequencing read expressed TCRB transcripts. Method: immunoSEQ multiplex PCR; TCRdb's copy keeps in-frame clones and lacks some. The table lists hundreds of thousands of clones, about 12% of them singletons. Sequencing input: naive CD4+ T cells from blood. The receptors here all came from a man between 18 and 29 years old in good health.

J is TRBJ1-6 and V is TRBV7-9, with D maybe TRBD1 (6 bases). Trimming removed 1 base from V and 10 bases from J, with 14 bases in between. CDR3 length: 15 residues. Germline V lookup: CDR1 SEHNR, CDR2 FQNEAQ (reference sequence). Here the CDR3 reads CASSLEQGNDSPLHF. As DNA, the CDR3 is TGTGCCAGCAGCTTAGAACAGGGAAATGACTCACCCCTCCACTTT.

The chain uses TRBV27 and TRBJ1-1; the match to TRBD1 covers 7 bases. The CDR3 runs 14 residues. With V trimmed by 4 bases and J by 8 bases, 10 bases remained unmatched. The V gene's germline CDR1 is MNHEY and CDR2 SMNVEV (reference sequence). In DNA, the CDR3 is TGTGCCAGCAGTTCCAGACAGGGTCACTCGGAAGCTTTCTTT. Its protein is CASSSRQGHSEAFF.

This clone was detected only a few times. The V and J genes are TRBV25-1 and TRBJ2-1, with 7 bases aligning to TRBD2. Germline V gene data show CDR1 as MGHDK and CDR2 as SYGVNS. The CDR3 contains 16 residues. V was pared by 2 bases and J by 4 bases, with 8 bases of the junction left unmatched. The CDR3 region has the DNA TGTGCCAGCAGTGAAAGGCGGGGGACCTTGTACAATGAGCAGTTCTTC. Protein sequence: CASSERRGTLYNEQFF.

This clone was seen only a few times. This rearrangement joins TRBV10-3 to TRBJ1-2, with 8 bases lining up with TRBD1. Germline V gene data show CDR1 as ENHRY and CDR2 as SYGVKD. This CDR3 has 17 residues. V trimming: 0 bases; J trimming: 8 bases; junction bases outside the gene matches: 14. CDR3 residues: CAISESTPRQGAGGYTF. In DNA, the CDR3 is TGTGCCATCAGTGAGTCGACTCCTCGGCAGGGGGCAGGAGGCTACACCTTC.

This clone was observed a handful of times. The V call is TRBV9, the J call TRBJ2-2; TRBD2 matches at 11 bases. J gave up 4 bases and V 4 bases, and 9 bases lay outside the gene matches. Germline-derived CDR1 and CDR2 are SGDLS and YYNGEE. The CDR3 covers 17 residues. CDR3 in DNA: TGTGCCAGCAGCCCCCACCTAGCGGGAGGAGGCACCGGGGAGCTGTTTTTT. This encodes CASSPHLAGGGTGELFF.

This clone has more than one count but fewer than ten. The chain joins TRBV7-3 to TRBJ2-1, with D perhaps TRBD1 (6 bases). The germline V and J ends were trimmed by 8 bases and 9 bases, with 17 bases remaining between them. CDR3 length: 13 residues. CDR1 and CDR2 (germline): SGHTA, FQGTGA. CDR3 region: CASRMTSRGEQFF. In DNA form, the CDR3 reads TGTGCCAGCCGAATGACCAGCAGGGGTGAGCAGTTCTTC.

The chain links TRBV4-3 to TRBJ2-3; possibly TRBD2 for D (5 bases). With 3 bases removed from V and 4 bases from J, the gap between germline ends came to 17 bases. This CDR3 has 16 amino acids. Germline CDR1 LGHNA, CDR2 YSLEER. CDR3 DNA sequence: TGCGCCAGCAGCCAGGAGGCTCCTCCTTCCCCAGATACGCAGTATTTT. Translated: CASSQEAPPSPDTQYF.

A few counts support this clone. CDR3 bases: TGTGCCAGCAGTTACAGGGGCTCGGATTCACCCCTCCACTTT. Protein sequence: CASSYRGSDSPLHF. The rearrangement uses TRBV6-5 and TRBJ1-6, with D possibly TRBD1 on 5 matching bases. The length of the CDR3 is 14 residues. CDR1 and CDR2 from the germline V gene are MNHEY and SVGAGI. Trimming pared 2 bases from V and 8 bases from J, leaving 10 bases between.

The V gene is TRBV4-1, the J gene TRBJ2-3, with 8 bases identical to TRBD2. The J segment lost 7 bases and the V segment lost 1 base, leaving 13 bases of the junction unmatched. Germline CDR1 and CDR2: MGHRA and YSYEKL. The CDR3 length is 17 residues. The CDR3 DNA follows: TGCGCCAGCAGCCAAGGAACCGGGACTAGTAGATTATATACGCAGTATTTT. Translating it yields CASSQGTGTSRLYTQYF.